This TCR beta chain was captured in a study of cytotoxic CD8 clonotypes in ibrutinib-treated CLL. The V end was cut by 2 bases, the J end by 8 bases, with 13 bases between. Germline V gene sequence: CDR1 SGHRS, CDR2 YFSETQ. The CDR3 has 14 residues. Sequenced by immunoSEQ multiplex PCR; TCRdb stores in-frame clones only, minus some. The data contain 60,000 to 65,000 clones, around 60% of them seen just once; the ten biggest clones take up around 15%. The gene calls are TRBV5-1 and TRBJ2-2; a possible D gene is TRBD2 (6 bases). The sequence was obtained from a human donor with chronic lymphocytic leukemia. Sequences were derived from PBMCs, sampled after 12 months of ibrutinib treatment. CDR3 in DNA: TGCGCCAGCAGCTTTTCGGAGGGGAGAGGGGAGCTGTTTTTT. This codes for CASSFSEGRGELFF. Full variable domain (outside the CDR3, taken from reference TRBV5-1 and TRBJ2-2): KAGVTQTPRYLIKTRGQQVTLSCSPISGHRSVSWYQQTPGQGLQFLFEYFSETQRNKGNFPGRFSGRQFSNSRSEMNVSTLELGDSALYLCASSFSEGRGELFFGEGSRLTVL.